This T cell receptor beta chain was sequenced during a study of vaccination and CD4 T cells after COVID-19. As for the study in general: Nasal swab PCR showed SARS-CoV-2 in convalescent patients, several with mild and one with severe disease. Overlapping SARS-CoV-2, HCoV-NL63, HCoV-OC43 and HCoV-229E spike peptides were used to stimulate cells.

Per germline, CDR1 SGHTA and CDR2 FQGNSA. The CDR3 length is 15 residues. Trimming removed 6 bases from V and 7 bases from J; junction bases left unmatched: 11. The study sequenced cultured CD4+ T cell DNA using the Oncomine TCR Beta short-read assay. Cultured CD4+ T cells yielded the extracted genomic DNA. Via MiXCR, TCRdb re-called the PCR reads, giving one row per CDR3 protein. The data contain over 5,500 distinct CDR3 sequences, about half of them seen just once; the ten biggest clones take up 30% to 40%. The sample's treatment: approximately nine-day PBMC culture with coronavirus spike peptide pools or control peptides (ViraFEST assay). Comment on this clonotype: The target antigen is unknown.

V and J are TRBV7-2 and TRBJ2-5, with 10 nucleotides matching TRBD2. This TCR was recovered from a human donor who had recovered from COVID-19. Source material: CD4+ T cells from blood, cultured in vitro. CDR3 region: CASRHRTSGAGTQYF. DNA of the CDR3: TGTGCCAGCAGACACAGGACTAGCGGCGCGGGGACCCAGTACTTC.